A selection of T cell receptor beta chains follows, all from one sample in a study of CD8 T cells in Susac syndrome. TCRdb redid the calling of the immunoSEQ multiplex PCR reads with MiXCR, one entry per CDR3 protein. The sample yields about 180,000 distinct CDR3 sequences, around 95% seen once. Sequenced sample: CD4+ T cells from PBMCs. The receptor source for this set is a human donor with multiple sclerosis. Each CDR3 is given with its conserved first and last residue. A D gene is named only where the DNA matches it firmly. Size is omitted from some rows. Given values are once, few, many or a class for expanded clones.

CASSVDPGLGYEQYF | TGTGCCAGCAGCGTAGACCCGGGACTAGGTTACGAGCAGTACTTC | TRBD2 | TRBJ2-7 | 15 | TRBV9 | NA
CASSPQGPRTDTQYF | TGTGCCAGCAGTCCACAGGGTCCTCGCACAGATACGCAGTATTTT | NA | TRBJ2-3 | 15 | TRBV6-1 | NA
CASSPLTGNTEAFF | TGTGCCAGCAGCCCCTTGACAGGGAACACTGAAGCTTTCTTT | NA | TRBJ1-1 | 14 | TRBV9 | once
CASSHRGYGYTF | TGTGCCAGCAGTCACAGGGGATATGGCTACACCTTC | TRBD1 | TRBJ1-2 | 12 | TRBV7-2 | NA
CASRLGTKQFF | TGTGCCAGCCGATTAGGGACAAAGCAGTTCTTC | NA | TRBJ2-1 | 11 | TRBV28 | NA
CASSWGDHSPLHF | TGCGCCAGCAGCTGGGGGGACCATTCACCCCTCCACTTT | NA | TRBJ1-6 | 13 | TRBV5-1 | NA
CASSRGRSGANVLTF | TGTGCCAGCTCACGAGGCAGATCCGGGGCCAACGTCCTGACTTTC | NA | TRBJ2-6 | 15 | TRBV18 | NA
CASSGLAGLTDTQYF | TGTGCCAGCAGTGGTCTAGCGGGTTTGACAGATACGCAGTATTTT | TRBD2 | TRBJ2-3 | 15 | TRBV2 | few
CASSLATQNIQYF | TGTGCCAGCAGCTTAGCCACCCAAAACATTCAGTACTTC | NA | TRBJ2-4 | 13 | TRBV7-2 | NA
CSAVGGYNEQFF | TGCAGCGCCGTCGGGGGCTACAATGAGCAGTTCTTC | NA | TRBJ2-1 | 12 | TRBV29-1 | NA
CASGTRDGTYNEQFF | TGTGCCAGCGGGACCCGGGACGGGACCTACAATGAGCAGTTCTTC | NA | TRBJ2-1 | 15 | TRBV12-3/TRBV12-4 | NA
CASSHGEGREQYF | TGTGCCAGCAGCCACGGGGAAGGTCGCGAGCAGTACTTC | NA | TRBJ2-7 | 13 | TRBV3-1 | NA
CASSLGFWGIDEQFF | TGTGCCAGCAGCTTAGGATTTTGGGGTATCGATGAGCAGTTCTTC | NA | TRBJ2-1 | 15 | TRBV7-2 | NA
CSVEDRRSFRGANVLTF | TGCAGCGTTGAAGACAGGCGTTCATTTCGGGGGGCCAACGTCCTGACTTTC | NA | TRBJ2-6 | 17 | TRBV29-1 | NA
CASSLDSSTDTQYF | TGTGCCAGCAGCTTAGACAGTAGCACAGATACGCAGTATTTT | NA | TRBJ2-3 | 14 | TRBV5-1 | NA
CSVGEVATDTQYF | TGCAGCGTCGGGGAGGTCGCCACAGATACGCAGTATTTT | NA | TRBJ2-3 | 13 | TRBV29-1 | once
CSVETSGGRYNEQFF | TGCAGCGTTGAAACTAGCGGGGGTCGTTACAATGAGCAGTTCTTC | TRBD2 | TRBJ2-1 | 15 | TRBV29-1 | NA
CSITPGTAQETQYF | TGCAGCATAACCCCCGGGACAGCACAAGAGACCCAGTACTTC | TRBD1 | TRBJ2-5 | 14 | TRBV29-1 | NA
CASSQAGQSNEQFF | TGTGCCAGCAGCCAAGCAGGACAGAGCAATGAGCAGTTCTTC | NA | TRBJ2-1 | 14 | TRBV3-1 | NA
CASSRGTPMHGYTF | TGTGCCAGCAGCCGGGGAACCCCTATGCATGGCTACACCTTC | NA | TRBJ1-2 | 14 | TRBV3-1 | NA
CASSFLLAPEQFF | TGTGCCAGCAGCTTCCTACTAGCACCAGAGCAGTTCTTC | NA | TRBJ2-1 | 13 | TRBV7-9 | NA
CAWSVLWNTEAFF | TGTGCCTGGAGTGTATTGTGGAACACTGAAGCTTTCTTT | NA | TRBJ1-1 | 13 | TRBV30 | NA
CASSQEGRVQETQYF | TGCGCCAGCAGCCAAGAGGGGCGGGTCCAAGAGACCCAGTACTTC | NA | TRBJ2-5 | 15 | TRBV4-3 | NA
CSAFRKIGVDEQFF | TGCAGTGCTTTCCGAAAGATAGGGGTTGATGAGCAGTTCTTC | NA | TRBJ2-1 | 14 | TRBV20-1 | NA
CSAPGRGLQETQYF | TGCAGTGCTCCAGGGAGAGGCCTTCAAGAGACCCAGTACTTC | NA | TRBJ2-5 | 14 | TRBV20-1 | NA
CTSSQGGVVPRRGAYEQYF | TGCACCAGCAGCCAAGGCGGGGTCGTCCCCAGGCGGGGGGCCTACGAGCAGTACTTC | NA | TRBJ2-7 | 19 | TRBV1 | NA
CASSQSPNQPQHF | TGTGCCAGCAGCCAATCCCCGAATCAGCCCCAGCATTTT | NA | TRBJ1-5 | 13 | TRBV5-4 | once
CASSPNTAASTDTQYF | TGTGCCAGCTCACCAAATACGGCCGCCAGCACAGATACGCAGTATTTT | NA | TRBJ2-3 | 16 | TRBV18 | NA
CATSRSETGTVPSYEQYF | TGTGCCACCAGCAGGAGCGAAACAGGGACGGTTCCGTCCTACGAGCAGTACTTC | NA | TRBJ2-7 | 18 | TRBV15 | once
CASSLRGGKETQYF | TGTGCCAGCAGTTTAAGGGGCGGGAAGGAGACCCAGTACTTC | NA | TRBJ2-5 | 14 | TRBV12-3/TRBV12-4 | NA
CSASTSGGSYNEQFF | TGCAGTGCTAGTACTAGCGGAGGCTCCTACAATGAGCAGTTCTTC | TRBD2 | TRBJ2-1 | 15 | TRBV20-1 | NA
CASSPVGTGELFF | TGTGCCAGCAGCCCCGTGGGCACCGGGGAGCTGTTTTTT | NA | TRBJ2-2 | 13 | TRBV6-5 | NA
CATSREGRDEQYF | TGTGCCACCAGCAGAGAGGGAAGGGACGAGCAGTACTTC | NA | TRBJ2-7 | 13 | TRBV15 | NA
CASSPSGEETQYF | TGTGCCAGCAGCCCTAGCGGGGAAGAGACCCAGTACTTC | TRBD2 | TRBJ2-5 | 13 | TRBV7-9 | NA
CASSPSTTYEQYF | TGTGCCAGCAGCCCTTCCACAACCTACGAGCAGTACTTC | NA | TRBJ2-7 | 13 | TRBV4-2 | NA
CSAGLTDTQYF | TGCAGTGCTGGGCTAACAGATACGCAGTATTTT | NA | TRBJ2-3 | 11 | TRBV20-1 | NA
CASSPELNNYGYTF | TGTGCCAGCTCACCCGAACTCAATAACTATGGCTACACCTTC | NA | TRBJ1-2 | 14 | TRBV18 | NA
CSASLTGGGYTF | TGCAGTGCTAGTCTAACAGGCGGTGGCTACACCTTC | NA | TRBJ1-2 | 12 | TRBV20-1 | NA
CAWSVLGPDRAFF | TGTGCCTGGAGTGTACTGGGACCCGACAGGGCTTTCTTT | NA | TRBJ1-1 | 13 | TRBV30 | NA
CASSYSEVIQGNTEAFF | TGTGCCAGCAGTTACTCGGAGGTAATACAGGGAAACACTGAAGCTTTCTTT | NA | TRBJ1-1 | 17 | TRBV6-5 | once
CASSPGGSDSIYGYTF | TGTGCCAGCTCACCAGGCGGGTCGGACAGTATTTATGGCTACACCTTC | NA | TRBJ1-2 | 16 | TRBV18 | NA
CASSGPLGGTGELFF | TGTGCCAGCAGTGGCCCCTTGGGAGGGACCGGGGAGCTGTTTTTT | TRBD2 | TRBJ2-2 | 15 | TRBV6-1 | NA
CASSPGYRQETQYF | TGTGCCAGCAGCCCCGGGTATAGACAAGAGACCCAGTACTTC | NA | TRBJ2-5 | 14 | TRBV3-1 | NA
CASSPRQTGQVAGELFF | TGTGCCAGCTCACCACGTCAGACAGGGCAGGTCGCCGGGGAGCTGTTTTTT | TRBD1 | TRBJ2-2 | 17 | TRBV18 | NA
CASSLRDSYYEQYF | TGTGCCAGCAGTTTGCGGGACAGTTACTACGAGCAGTACTTC | NA | TRBJ2-7 | 14 | TRBV27 | NA
CSGTGTDTQYF | TGCAGCGGAACAGGGACAGATACGCAGTATTTT | NA | TRBJ2-3 | 11 | TRBV20-1 | NA
CSVENSMSNYGYTF | TGCAGCGTTGAAAACAGTATGTCTAACTATGGCTACACCTTC | NA | TRBJ1-2 | 14 | TRBV29-1 | NA
CASNMGGQVEETQYF | TGTGCCAGCAACATGGGGGGGCAGGTAGAAGAGACCCAGTACTTC | NA | TRBJ2-5 | 15 | TRBV5-6 | NA
CASNRGGSSYNEQFF | TGTGCCAGCAACCGCGGGGGGAGCTCCTACAATGAGCAGTTCTTC | TRBD2 | TRBJ2-1 | 15 | TRBV3-1 | NA
CSVGANEQFF | TGCAGCGTTGGGGCAAATGAGCAGTTCTTC | NA | TRBJ2-1 | 10 | TRBV29-1 | NA
CASELAGGYNEQFF | TGTGCCAGTGAACTAGCGGGGGGGTACAATGAGCAGTTCTTC | TRBD2 | TRBJ2-1 | 14 | TRBV12-3/TRBV12-4 | NA
CATSDITDTQYF | TGTGCCACCAGTGATATCACAGATACGCAGTATTTT | NA | TRBJ2-3 | 12 | TRBV24-1 | NA
CSAAAPRETQYF | TGCAGTGCCGCGGCCCCAAGGGAGACCCAGTACTTC | NA | TRBJ2-5 | 12 | TRBV20-1 | once